This T cell receptor beta chain comes out of a study of T cell responses to AZD1222 COVID-19 vaccine (dated by TCRdb to about 2021). About the full investigation: TCR sequencing covered 233 trial participants: roughly 200 given two doses of AZD1222 and 26 given two doses of MenACWY control vaccine. Enrollment into the trials was organized by age into subgroups of 18-55, 56-69 and 70-plus years, and those subgroups contained about 150, 27 and 61 TCR-sequenced participants, respectively.

On this clone itself: It has no known antigen specificity. It has no much larger one-base neighbor in the sample; base qualities were not kept.

Reading the germline V gene gives CDR1 SGHRS and CDR2 YFSETQ. At the junction V is shortened by 3 bases and J by 7 bases, with 17 bases in between. The CDR3, cysteine through phenylalanine, is 15 amino acids long. Of the read, only the CDR3 DNA is kept; its 45 bases are in frame from base 1. Study-wide conclusions, independent of this receptor: The vaccine-associated CD4 TCRs covered the entire spike protein, and the dominant responses fell in regions 160-218 and 743-854. No day 14 peak-response samples were available, so repertoires were characterized only after the peak T cell response. Only six AZD1222 recipients were SARS-CoV-2 seropositive at baseline, limiting conclusions about previously exposed vaccinees. Epitopes outside the regions mutated in the B.1.351 and B.1.1.7 variants were reportedly recognized by nearly half of the unique spike-specific TCRs. Participants were mostly white British, with more females than males. The authors suggested clonal diversity may have been underestimated. The 56-69-year group was small, and its depth increase did not reach significance, likely because of low power. Spike-specific TCR breadth and depth rose significantly after two AZD1222 doses compared with day 0 and with MenACWY recipients.

According to the study, the label for this sample's time point signals: about 28 days (+/-7) after the second vaccine dose. AZD1222 recipients with second doses at about 4 weeks or about 12 weeks were pooled, because spike-specific TCR depth and breadth did not differ between schedules. Vaccinee samples came from UK trials COV001 and COV002, including a single-blind randomized controlled phase 2/3 trial of AZD1222 (ChAdOx1 nCoV-19) in healthy adults. For TCRbeta chain sequencing, PBMC samples from trial participants were taken at day 0 and at day 28 after the second dose. The CDR3 regions of human TCRbeta chains were analyzed by immunosequencing. Processing in the source paper ran as follows. Repertoire TCRs were checked for matches against a reference library of SARS-CoV-2-specific TCRs that had been generated using the MIRA antigen-specificity platform. Breadth was defined as the fraction of unique TCRs that were SARS-CoV-2-associated, and depth was defined as the fraction of total T cells that were SARS-CoV-2-associated. Using the MIRA data, each spike-specific TCR was assigned both to the spike region to which the TCR was reactive and to a CD4 or CD8 class. Log10-transformed breadth and depth values were compared by one-way ANOVA with Sidak's multiple comparisons tests. TCRdb limited this immuneACCESS table to in-frame rearrangements with V and J called. A share of clones is missing; checked studies link under half to unresolved V genes, and the rest is unexplained. V and J calls and clone size follow that table, whereas D and trimming were derived from the DNA. The sample yields around 130,000 clones; 88% were counted once. The top ten hold more than 5.5% of the sample.

Recombination linked TRBV5-1 to TRBJ2-1; possibly the D gene is TRBD1, per 6 matching bases. This material consisted of peripheral blood, taken 28 days after the second AZD1222 dose. The clonotype was recovered from an adult who received the AZD1222 COVID-19 vaccine. The CDR3 region: CASSSQGLGGNEQFF. The bases are TGCGCCAGCAGCTCACAGGGCTTAGGTGGGAATGAGCAGTTCTTC. The entire variable domain, with the stretches around the CDR3 drawn from the reference TRBV5-1 and TRBJ2-1 proteins, is KAGVTQTPRYLIKTRGQQVTLSCSPISGHRSVSWYQQTPGQGLQFLFEYFSETQRNKGNFPGRFSGRQFSNSRSEMNVSTLELGDSALYLCASSSQGLGGNEQFFGPGTRLTVL.